The 30 T cell receptor beta chains presented below share a single source sample, sequenced in a study of neurological immune-mediated disorders. From the 5' RACE reads, TCRdb called clonotypes with MiXCR, one entry per CDR3 protein. Found here are 50,000 to 60,000 distinct CDR3 sequences, 2.5% of them singletons; the top ten hold 3%. What was sequenced was PBMCs. Source of these receptors: a man aged 45-65 years with multiple sclerosis.

A few counts support this clonotype. This may stem from a read error, because a much larger clone lies one nucleotide away. The chain links TRBV4-1 to TRBJ2-3; 9 positions agree with TRBD2. CDR1 and CDR2 from the germline V gene are MGHRA and YSYEKL. The CDR3 totals 10 residues. After removal of 8 bases from V and 9 bases from J, the junction contained 0 bases not matched to a gene. The DNA of the CDR3 is TGCGCCAGCGGACTAGCGACGCAGTATTTT. As protein: CASGLATQYF.

This clonotype was observed at least ten times. The V gene is TRBV4-3, the J gene TRBJ1-2, with 7 bases lining up with TRBD1. CDR3 length equals 15 residues. Per the germline V gene, CDR1 is LGHNA and CDR2 is YSLEER. With V trimmed by 0 bases and J by 8 bases, 9 bases remained unmatched. CDR3: CASSQDLRGRKGYTF. The CDR3 DNA reads as TGCGCCAGCAGCCAAGATTTAAGGGGGCGGAAGGGCTACACCTTC.

This clonotype was counted at least ten times. The genes are TRBV20-1 and TRBJ2-5, with TRBD2 matching over 7 bases. The germline CDR1 and CDR2 sequences are DFQATT and SNEGSKA (reference sequence). The trim removed 1 base at V and 2 bases at J, leaving 7 bases unmatched. The length of the CDR3 is 15 residues. The CDR3 loop is CSARVRASGQETQYF. The CDR3 coding sequence is TGCAGTGCTAGAGTTAGGGCTAGCGGACAAGAGACCCAGTACTTC.

The table lists this clonotype with many counts. The chain joins TRBV24-1 to TRBJ2-3, with TRBD2 as a possible D gene (6 bases). This CDR3 is 16 amino acids long. CDR1 is KGHDR, CDR2 SFDVKD, per germline. V was clipped by 3 bases and J by 0 bases, with 12 bases between them. The DNA for the CDR3 is TGTGCCACCAGTGATCCCGGGAGTCTTAGCACAGATACGCAGTATTTT. This sequence encodes CATSDPGSLSTDTQYF.

This clonotype was observed many times. This sequence joins TRBV20-1 and TRBJ2-1; D is perhaps TRBD2 (6 bases). Trimming took 2 bases from V and 8 from J, leaving 7 bases between them. CDR3 size: 11 residues. Germline V gene sequence: CDR1 DFQATT, CDR2 SNEGSKA (reference sequence). DNA for the CDR3: TGCAGTGCTAGATGGGGGGATGAGCAGTTCTTC. Protein: CSARWGDEQFF.

Ten or more counts support this clonotype. The chain carries TRBV7-2 and TRBJ2-7; tentatively, D is TRBD1 (6 bases). The CDR3 covers 20 residues. Trimming stripped 5 bases from V and 4 bases from J, with 33 bases between. Germline CDR1 SGHTA, CDR2 FQGNSA. The CDR3 DNA follows: TGTGCCAGCAGCCGTAGTCTGCCCAACTTCGTGGGGGCTGGGTCTTACGAGCAGTACTTC. Translating it yields CASSRSLPNFVGAGSYEQYF.

This clonotype was seen repeatedly, ten times or more. The chain joins TRBV6-5 to TRBJ1-1; D gene unclear. V lost 7 bases and J 2 bases, leaving 20 bases between the germline ends. The CDR3 sequence is 16 residues long. The germline gives CDR1 MNHEY, CDR2 SVGAGI. The CDR3 nucleotides read TGTGCCAGCACGGATTCAGGAGGACCCAAAAACACTGAAGCTTTCTTT. Translating it yields CASTDSGGPKNTEAFF.

This clonotype showed up many times. The gene calls are TRBV7-2 and TRBJ1-1, with a tentative D call TRBD1 (5 bases). This CDR3 is 13 amino acids long. Trimming removed 6 bases at V and 1 base at J, with 9 bases between. Germline CDR1 and CDR2: SGHTA and FQGNSA. This CDR3 reads CASSIGANTEAFF. DNA for the CDR3: TGTGCCAGCAGTATCGGGGCGAACACTGAAGCTTTCTTT.

This clonotype was observed many times. The rearrangement uses TRBV18 and TRBJ2-5, with D possibly being TRBD1 or TRBD2 (5 bases each). CDR3 length equals 15 residues. Germline CDR1 is KGHSH and CDR2 is LQKENI. Trimming took off 2 bases at V and 4 bases at J, with 14 bases between the two ends. CDR3 loop: CASSPLGTRRETQYF. For the CDR3, the DNA is TGTGCCAGCTCACCATTAGGGACCAGGCGAGAGACCCAGTACTTC. The variable domain in full, completed from reference TRBV18 and TRBJ2-5, reads NAGVMQNPRHLVRRRGQEARLRCSPMKGHSHVYWYRQLPEEGLKFMVYLQKENIIDESGMPKERFSAEFPKEGPSILRIQQVVRGDSAAYFCASSPLGTRRETQYFGPGTRLLVL.

This clonotype was counted many times. The chain carries TRBV7-2 and TRBJ2-7, with D possibly matching TRBD2 (5 bases). This CDR3 region has 14 residues. Trimming left V 3 bases short and J 0 bases short, with 9 bases between. Germline-derived CDR1 and CDR2 are SGHTA and FQGNSA. CDR3 coding DNA: TGTGCCAGCAGCTTCGACTATAGCTCCTACGAGCAGTACTTC. Its translation is CASSFDYSSYEQYF.

Ten or more counts support this clonotype. The chain links TRBV5-1 to TRBJ1-1; D not resolved. Germline CDR1 and CDR2: SGHRS and YFSETQ. This CDR3 is 13 amino acids long. Trimming took 5 bases from V and 2 from J, leaving 10 bases between them. Written as DNA, the CDR3 is TGCGCCAGCAGGATCTCCTCTAACACTGAAGCTTTCTTT. Encoded protein: CASRISSNTEAFF.

This clonotype showed up many times. V and J are TRBV7-9 and TRBJ1-2, with 9 bases fitting TRBD1. Losses at the gene ends were 5 bases for V and 1 base for J; bases not matched to a gene: 5. The CDR3 sequence is 15 residues long. CDR1 is SEHNR and CDR2 is FQNEAQ in the germline V gene (reference sequence). CDR3 nucleotides: TGTGCCAGCAGCGCAGGGACAGGGATTAACTATGGCTACACCTTC. Translated: CASSAGTGINYGYTF.

This clonotype has more than one count but fewer than ten. This may be a read error: a much more frequent sequence differs by one nucleotide. This chain uses TRBV27 with TRBJ2-5; D remains unclear. The CDR3 loop spans 13 amino acids. V dropped 4 bases and J dropped 5 bases, with 11 bases sitting between them. From germline, CDR1 is MNHEY and CDR2 SMNVEV (reference sequence). The CDR3 sequence: CASSSTFWETQYF. CDR3 coding DNA: TGTGCCAGCAGTTCCACCTTTTGGGAGACCCAGTACTTC.

This clonotype was detected ten times or more. The chain employs TRBV3-1 and TRBJ2-5; D gene uncertain. The germline CDR1 and CDR2 sequences are LGHDT and YNNKEL (reference sequence). The CDR3 sequence is 14 residues long. With 0 bases removed from V and 1 base from J, the gap between germline ends came to 6 bases. DNA of the CDR3: TGTGCCAGCAGCCAAGATGTCTCCCAAGAGACCCAGTACTTC. Translated: CASSQDVSQETQYF.

This clonotype occurred many times. The genes are TRBV29-1 and TRBJ1-4, with no clear D. The germline CDR1 and CDR2 sequences are SQVTM and ANQGSEA. Trimming cost V 2 bases and J 10 bases, with 11 bases left between them. CDR3 length equals 12 residues. The CDR3 sequence is CSVEPGGGKLFF. The CDR3 DNA reads as TGCAGCGTTGAACCAGGAGGAGGAAAACTGTTTTTT. Using reference TRBV29-1 and TRBJ1-4 for the parts outside the CDR3, the full variable domain is SAVISQKPSRDICQRGTSLTIQCQVDSQVTMMFWYRQQPGQSLTLIATANQGSEATYESGFVIDKFPISRPNLTFSTLTVSNMSPEDSSIYLCSVEPGGGKLFFGSGTQLSVL.

This clonotype appeared many times. The CDR3 coding sequence is TGTGCCAGCAGTTACGCAAGGGGAGAGACCCAGTACTTC. Translating gives CASSYARGETQYF. The V gene is TRBV6-5, the J gene TRBJ2-5; maybe TRBD1 (5 bases). Per the germline V gene, CDR1 is MNHEY and CDR2 is SVGAGI. CDR3 length: 13 amino acids. The V end lost 2 bases, the J end lost 4 bases, and 8 bases lay between the germline ends.

This clonotype was counted many times. The gene calls are TRBV27 and TRBJ2-1; D not certain. CDR3 length equals 11 residues. The germline V gene encodes CDR1 MNHEY and CDR2 SMNVEV (reference sequence). Deletions cut 10 bases from V and 6 bases from J, with 10 bases between. The CDR3 DNA is TGTGCCACTAGACTGTTCAATGAGCAGTTCTTC. Protein sequence: CATRLFNEQFF.

The table lists this clonotype with many counts. This rearrangement joins TRBV5-5 to TRBJ1-1, with D perhaps matching TRBD1 (6 bases). This CDR3 has 12 residues. Between the trimmed V and J ends, which lost 4 bases and 8 bases, there was a span of 12 bases. The germline V gene has CDR1 SGHKS and CDR2 YYEKEE (reference sequence). The CDR3 DNA sequence: TGTGCCAGCAGCCTTAGGACAGACGAAGCTTTCTTT. Its protein is CASSLRTDEAFF.

The sample holds many counts of this clonotype. The genes are TRBV4-2 and TRBJ1-2; 9 nucleotides agree with TRBD1. V shed 3 bases and J 4 bases; nucleotides not matched to a gene: 3. The CDR3 has 14 residues. The germline V gene has CDR1 LGHNA and CDR2 YNFKEQ. The CDR3 bases are TGTGCCAGCAGCCAGGGACAGGGTGGCTATGGCTACACCTTC. Residues: CASSQGQGGYGYTF.

Notes on this clonotype: A junction boundary mismatches the germline segment, possibly from a read error. V is TRBV7-9 and J is TRBJ1-6; TRBD1 agrees at 8 bases. Germline CDR1 reads SEHNR; CDR2 reads FQNEAQ (reference sequence). The CDR3 loop spans 15 amino acids. The chain's CDR3 is CASSLDGQGNSTLNF. As DNA, the CDR3 is TGTGCCAGCAGCTTAGACGGACAGGGAAACTCAACCCTCAACTTT.

This clonotype was detected many times. The V gene is TRBV20-1, the J gene TRBJ1-4; D is unclear. Trimming took off 3 bases at V and 2 bases at J, with 7 bases between the two ends. The CDR3 runs to 13 residues. CDR1 DFQATT and CDR2 SNEGSKA come from the germline V gene (reference sequence). The CDR3 region has the DNA TGCAGTGCTAGGTCTTGGACTAATGAAAAACTGTTTTTT. Its translation is CSARSWTNEKLFF.

This clonotype has at least ten counts. CDR3 in amino acids: CASSKVAYEQYF. For the CDR3, the DNA is TGCGCCAGCAGCAAGGTAGCCTACGAGCAGTACTTC. The chain links TRBV5-1 to TRBJ2-7; D remains ambiguous. The CDR3 is made up of 12 amino acids. Germline V gene data show CDR1 as SGHRS and CDR2 as YFSETQ. V dropped 4 bases and J dropped 2 bases, with 7 bases sitting between them.

This clonotype showed up many times. V usage is TRBV10-3 and J usage is TRBJ2-5, with 11 positions matching TRBD2. V lost 4 bases to trimming and J lost 1 base; unmatched junction nucleotides: 5. Germline V gives CDR1 ENHRY, CDR2 SYGVKD. The CDR3 covers 16 residues. CDR3 in DNA: TGTGCCATCAGTGGTACTAGCGGGGGAATCCAAGAGACCCAGTACTTC. The encoded protein is CAISGTSGGIQETQYF.

This clonotype showed up many times. The J gene is TRBJ1-2, the V gene TRBV5-6; TRBD1 matches 9 bases. Germline-derived CDR1 and CDR2 are SGHDT and YYEEEE. The CDR3 extends over 16 amino acids. Germline trimming cut 2 bases from V and 3 bases from J; bases unmatched to any gene: 8. CDR3 sequence (DNA): TGTGCCAGCAGCTTAACGGACAGGGGTTTTTACTATGGCTACACCTTC. This encodes CASSLTDRGFYYGYTF.

In its sample, this clonotype was seen many times. V is TRBV28 and J is TRBJ1-2, with 9 bases identical to TRBD1. This CDR3 contains 17 residues. V shed 3 bases and J 4 bases; nucleotides not matched to a gene: 12. The germline gives CDR1 MDHEN, CDR2 SYDVKM. The CDR3 bases are TGTGCCAGCAGTTTGGACCCACAGGGGGCTAATCTCTATGGCTACACCTTC. Its protein product is CASSLDPQGANLYGYTF.

This clonotype was seen many times. V usage is TRBV5-1 and J usage is TRBJ2-3; the D is unclear. Germline CDR1 reads SGHRS; CDR2 reads YFSETQ. V was clipped by 0 bases and J by 1 base, with 9 bases between them. This CDR3 has 15 amino acids. CDR3 amino acids: CASSLGAGRTDTQYF. CDR3 DNA: TGCGCCAGCAGCTTGGGAGCCGGACGCACAGATACGCAGTATTTT.

This clonotype was seen at least ten times. The chain recombines TRBV29-1 with TRBJ2-5; D is unresolved. With 4 bases removed from V and 4 bases from J, the gap between germline ends came to 7 bases. CDR3 length: 11 amino acids. The V gene's germline CDR1 is SQVTM and CDR2 ANQGSEA. In DNA, the CDR3 is TGCAGCGTTGTTGTTGGAGAGACCCAGTACTTC. It yields the protein CSVVVGETQYF. Looking up the rest from reference TRBV29-1 and TRBJ2-5 gives the full variable domain: SAVISQKPSRDICQRGTSLTIQCQVDSQVTMMFWYRQQPGQSLTLIATANQGSEATYESGFVIDKFPISRPNLTFSTLTVSNMSPEDSSIYLCSVVVGETQYFGPGTRLLVL.

In its sample, this clonotype was seen many times. CDR3 loop: CASSQGGIGSPLHF. In nucleotides, the CDR3 is TGCGCCAGCAGCCAGGGCGGGATTGGTTCACCCCTCCACTTT. The rearrangement uses TRBV4-1 and TRBJ1-6; D not certain. Germline CDR1 and CDR2: MGHRA and YSYEKL. CDR3 length: 14 amino acids. Trimming cost V 3 bases and J 9 bases, with 12 bases left between them.

This clonotype was counted ten times or more. The chain uses TRBV20-1 and TRBJ2-7, with 12 bases aligning to TRBD2. Trimming took 3 bases from V and 7 from J; bases not matched to a gene: 10. CDR3 size: 15 residues. Germline values: CDR1 DFQATT, CDR2 SNEGSKA (reference sequence). CDR3 coding DNA: TGCAGTGCTAGTCGGCTAGCGGGGGGGAAAGGAGAGCAGTACTTC. As protein: CSASRLAGGKGEQYF.

This clonotype was observed many times. The rearrangement joins TRBV20-1 to TRBJ2-5; the match to TRBD2 covers 13 bases. There are 14 residues in the CDR3. The J segment lost 4 bases and the V segment lost 5 bases, leaving 4 bases of the junction unmatched. Germline CDR1 is DFQATT and CDR2 is SNEGSKA (reference sequence). Here the CDR3 reads CSAQLAGGAETQYF. In DNA, the CDR3 is TGCAGTGCTCAACTAGCGGGGGGGGCAGAGACCCAGTACTTC.